Shown below are 3 T cell receptor beta chains from a single sample sequenced in a study of blood T cells in healthy people across ages. Through a sample-barcoded 5' primer and a J-beta primer mix, a second PCR was run for about 7 to 12 cycles. Each CDR3 protein is one row after TCRdb ran MiXCR on the 5' RACE reads. Of fewer than 900,000 distinct CDR3 sequences in the sample, approximately 35% were seen once. The sample comprised blood. The receptor source for this set is a man aged 18-30 years in good health.

This clonotype was counted at least ten times. V is TRBV20-1 and J is TRBJ2-3; TRBD1 matches 9 bases. The trim removed 6 bases at V and 5 bases at J, leaving 6 bases unmatched. The CDR3 loop spans 13 amino acids. CDR1 and CDR2 (germline): DFQATT, SNEGSKA (reference sequence). The CDR3 protein is CSAAGTGLDTQYF. DNA for the CDR3: TGCAGTGCAGCCGGGACAGGGCTAGATACGCAGTATTTT.

This rearrangement joins TRBV30 to TRBJ2-7; weak D call: TRBD1 (6 bases). The length of the CDR3 is 13 residues. V lost 2 bases, J lost 2 bases, and 10 bases lay in between. Germline-derived CDR1 and CDR2 are GTSNPN and SVGIG (reference sequence). CDR3 protein: CAWSRDTAYEQYF. Written as DNA, the CDR3 is TGTGCCTGGAGTCGGGACACTGCCTACGAGCAGTACTTC.

This clonotype turned up a few times. It may be a read error: a sequence one base away is much more abundant. The V call is TRBV12-3 or TRBV12-4, the J call TRBJ2-1; D is unresolved. The V gene lost 3 bases and the J gene lost 10 bases, with 16 bases spanning the gap. This CDR3 contains 14 residues. Written as DNA, the CDR3 is TGTGCCAGCAGTTTTGACTCATCGACCTACGAGCAGTTCTTC. Translated, it gives CASSFDSSTYEQFF.